This entry lists 3 T cell receptor beta chains sequenced from one sample in a study of T cell repertoires in cytomegalovirus infection. For these TCRs, the target antigens are not known. TCRdb re-analysed the reads in MiXCR, keeping a single row per CDR3 protein. The sample has about 160,000 distinct CDR3 sequences; about 20% are singletons. This sample comprised CD8+ T cells from cultured PBMCs, obtained from culture after CMV antigen stimulation. The receptors here all came from a human donor in good health (CMV status not recorded). Some clones in this sample may be carry-over from other donors' samples.

This clonotype was detected only a few times. The chain couples TRBV6-1 to TRBJ2-5, with D hard to call. Trimming took off 1 base at V and 0 bases at J, with 6 bases between the two ends. The CDR3 sequence is 14 residues long. Per the germline V gene, CDR1 is MNHNS and CDR2 is SASEGT. The CDR3 DNA reads as TGTGCCAGCAGTGAAGTTGACAACCAAGAGACCCAGTACTTC. Protein sequence: CASSEVDNQETQYF.

The V call is TRBV6-1, the J call TRBJ2-6, with D possibly being TRBD1 or TRBD2 (5 bases each). V was cut by 4 bases and J by 16 bases, with 11 bases left in between. The CDR3 is made up of 11 amino acids. CDR1 is MNHNS, CDR2 SASEGT, per germline. The CDR3 protein is CASSAPWGLTF. The CDR3 DNA reads TGTGCCAGCAGTGCCCCTTGGGGGCTGACTTTC.

The sample holds a few counts of this clonotype. V is TRBV10-3 and J is TRBJ1-5; 9 nucleotides line up with TRBD1. Germline trimming cut 2 bases from V and 6 bases from J; bases unmatched to any gene: 8. This CDR3 comprises 16 residues. Germline CDR1 is ENHRY and CDR2 is SYGVKD. The CDR3 DNA follows: TGTGCCATCAGTGAGAGGGAACAGGGGGCCGGTCAGCCCCAGCATTTT. Translating gives CAISEREQGAGQPQHF.